The T cell receptor beta chain under discussion was sequenced for a study of cytomegalovirus exposure and HLA in healthy donors. In the case of this clone: A read error may account for a junction end that differs from germline.

The CDR3 covers 13 residues. Per the germline V gene, CDR1 is SGHRS and CDR2 is YFSETQ. The PCR employed 60 Vbeta primers together with 13 Jbeta primers. The protocol was immunoSEQ multiplex PCR, while the TCRdb copy is restricted to in-frame clones and leaves out a portion. The sample shows about 120,000 clones, 74% of them seen only once. This rearrangement joins TRBV5-1 to TRBJ2-7; D is perhaps TRBD1 (6 bases). The sequenced sample was PBMCs. The clonotype comes from a woman aged 45-59 years in good health and CMV-seropositive. CDR3 sequence reads: CASSLQGSNEQYF. The CDR3 coding sequence is TGCGCCAGCAGCTTACAGGGCTCCAACGAGCAGTACTTC.